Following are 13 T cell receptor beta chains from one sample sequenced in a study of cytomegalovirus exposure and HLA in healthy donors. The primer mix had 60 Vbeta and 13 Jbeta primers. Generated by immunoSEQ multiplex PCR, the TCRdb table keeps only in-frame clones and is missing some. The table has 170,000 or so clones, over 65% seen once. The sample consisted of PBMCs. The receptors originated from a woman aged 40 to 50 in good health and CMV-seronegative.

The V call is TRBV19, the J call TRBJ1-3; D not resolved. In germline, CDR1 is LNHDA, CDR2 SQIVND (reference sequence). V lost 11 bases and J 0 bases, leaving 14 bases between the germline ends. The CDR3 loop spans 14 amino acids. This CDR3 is CAARQTYSGNTIYF. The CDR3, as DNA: TGTGCCGCTAGGCAGACCTACTCTGGAAACACCATATATTTT.

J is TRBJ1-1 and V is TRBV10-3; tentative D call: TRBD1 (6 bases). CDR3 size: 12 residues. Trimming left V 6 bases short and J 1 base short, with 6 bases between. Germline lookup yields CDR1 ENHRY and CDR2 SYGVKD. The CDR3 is CAIRTGNTEAFF. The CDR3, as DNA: TGTGCCATCAGGACAGGGAACACTGAAGCTTTCTTT.

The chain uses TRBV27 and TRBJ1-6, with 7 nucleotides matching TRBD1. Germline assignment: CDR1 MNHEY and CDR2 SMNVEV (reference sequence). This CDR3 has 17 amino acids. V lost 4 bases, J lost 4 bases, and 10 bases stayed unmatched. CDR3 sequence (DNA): TGTGCCAGCAGTTCCTGGACAGGCCAAACTTATAATTCACCCCTCCACTTT. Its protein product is CASSSWTGQTYNSPLHF.

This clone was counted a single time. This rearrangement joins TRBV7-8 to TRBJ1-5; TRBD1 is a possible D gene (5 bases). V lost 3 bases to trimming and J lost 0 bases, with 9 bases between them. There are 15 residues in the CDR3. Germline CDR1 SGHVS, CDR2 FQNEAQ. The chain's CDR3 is CASSFGGYSNQPQHF. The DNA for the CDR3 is TGTGCCAGCAGCTTCGGGGGTTATAGCAATCAGCCCCAGCATTTT.

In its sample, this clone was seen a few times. This CDR3 is CASSERAGSGNTIYF. CDR3 sequence (DNA): TGTGCCAGCAGTGAAAGGGCGGGCTCTGGAAACACCATATATTTT. The chain links TRBV6-1 to TRBJ1-3, with unresolved D. The V gene's germline CDR1 is MNHNS and CDR2 SASEGT. This CDR3 is built from 15 residues. Trimming removed 2 bases from V and 0 bases from J, with 8 bases in between.

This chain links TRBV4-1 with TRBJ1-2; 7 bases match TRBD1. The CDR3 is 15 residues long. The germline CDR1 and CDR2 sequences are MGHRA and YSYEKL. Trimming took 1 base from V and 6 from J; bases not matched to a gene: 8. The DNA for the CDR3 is TGCGCCAGCAGCCAAGGCAGGGGGGAAAAGGATGGCTACACCTTC. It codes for CASSQGRGEKDGYTF.

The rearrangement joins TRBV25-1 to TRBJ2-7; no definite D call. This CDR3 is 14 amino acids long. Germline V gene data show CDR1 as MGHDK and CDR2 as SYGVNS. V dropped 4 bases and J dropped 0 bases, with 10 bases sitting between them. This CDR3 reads CASSGRLSSYEQYF. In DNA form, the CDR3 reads TGTGCCAGCAGTGGCCGACTGAGCTCCTACGAGCAGTACTTC.

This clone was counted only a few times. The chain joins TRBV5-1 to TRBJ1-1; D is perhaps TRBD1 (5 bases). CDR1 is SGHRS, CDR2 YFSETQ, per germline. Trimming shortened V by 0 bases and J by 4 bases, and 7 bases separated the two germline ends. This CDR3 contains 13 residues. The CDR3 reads CASSLEGLTEAFF. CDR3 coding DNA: TGCGCCAGCAGCTTGGAGGGGCTCACTGAAGCTTTCTTT.

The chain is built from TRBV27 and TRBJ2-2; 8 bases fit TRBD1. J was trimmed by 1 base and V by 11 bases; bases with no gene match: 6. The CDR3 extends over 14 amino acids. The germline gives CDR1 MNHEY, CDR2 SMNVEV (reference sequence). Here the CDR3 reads CAGRTGQNTGELFF. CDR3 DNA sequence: TGTGCCGGCCGGACAGGGCAGAACACCGGGGAGCTGTTTTTT.

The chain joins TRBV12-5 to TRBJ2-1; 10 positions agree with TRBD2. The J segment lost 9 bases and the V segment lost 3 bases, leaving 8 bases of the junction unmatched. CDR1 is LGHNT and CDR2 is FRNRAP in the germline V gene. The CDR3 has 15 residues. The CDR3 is CASGFLAGGRSEQFF. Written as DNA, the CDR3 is TGTGCTAGTGGTTTCTTAGCGGGGGGAAGGAGTGAGCAGTTCTTC.

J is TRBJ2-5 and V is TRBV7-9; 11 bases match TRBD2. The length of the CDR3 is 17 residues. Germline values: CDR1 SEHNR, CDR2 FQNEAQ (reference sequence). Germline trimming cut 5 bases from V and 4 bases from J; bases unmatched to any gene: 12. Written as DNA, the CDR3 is TGTGCCAGCAGCCCTATAGCGGGGGGGTTCCGAACAGAGACCCAGTACTTC. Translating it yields CASSPIAGGFRTETQYF.

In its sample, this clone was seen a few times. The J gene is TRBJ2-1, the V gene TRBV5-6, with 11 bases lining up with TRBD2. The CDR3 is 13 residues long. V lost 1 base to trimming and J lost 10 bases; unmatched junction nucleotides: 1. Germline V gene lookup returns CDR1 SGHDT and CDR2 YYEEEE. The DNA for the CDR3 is TGTGCCAGCAGCTTGCGACTAGCGGGGGAGCAGTTCTTC. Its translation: CASSLRLAGEQFF.

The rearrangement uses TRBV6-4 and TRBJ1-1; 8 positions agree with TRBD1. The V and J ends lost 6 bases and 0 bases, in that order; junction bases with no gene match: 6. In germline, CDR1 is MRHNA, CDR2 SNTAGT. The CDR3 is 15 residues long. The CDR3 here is CASRQGVGLNTEAFF. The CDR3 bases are TGTGCCAGCAGACAGGGGGTAGGACTGAACACTGAAGCTTTCTTT.